Shown below are 13 T cell receptor beta chains from a single sample sequenced in a study of blood T cells in healthy people across ages. PCR was performed a second time for 7 to 11 cycles using a sample-barcoded 5' primer and a J-beta primer mix. Each CDR3 protein gets one entry after TCRdb re-called the 5' RACE reads with MiXCR. The sample holds under 1,000,000 distinct CDR3 sequences, under 40% seen once. What was sequenced was blood. These receptors were taken from a man younger than 35 in good health.

In its sample, this clonotype was seen many times. V and J are TRBV4-2 and TRBJ1-2; D unclear. Trimming removed 0 bases from V and 0 bases from J, with 2 bases in between. The CDR3 sequence is 13 residues long. Per the germline V gene, CDR1 is LGHNA and CDR2 is YNFKEQ. The chain's CDR3 is CASSQDPNYGYTF. CDR3 DNA sequence: TGTGCCAGCAGCCAAGATCCTAACTATGGCTACACCTTC.

The chain links TRBV2 to TRBJ1-1, with D perhaps matching TRBD1 (6 bases). CDR1 SNHLY and CDR2 FYNNEI come from the germline V gene. Trimming left V 8 bases short and J 7 bases short, with 14 bases between. This CDR3 is built from 12 residues. DNA of the CDR3: TGTGCCAGCTCAGGGGTCCGGAATGAAGCTTTCTTT. Amino acid sequence: CASSGVRNEAFF.

As to this clonotype: An end of the junction differs from the germline gene, which may be a read error. This chain connects TRBV7-2 to TRBJ1-2, with D hard to call. This CDR3 region has 14 residues. CDR1 is SGHTA and CDR2 is FQGNSA in the germline V gene. The CDR3 coding sequence is TGTGTCAGCAGCCCTCAAGCAGGCAACTATGGCTACACCTTC. Translating it yields CVSSPQAGNYGYTF. Full variable domain (missing parts from reference TRBV7-2 and TRBJ1-2): GAGVSQSPSNKVTEKGKDVELRCDPISGHTALYWYRQSLGQGLEFLIYFQGNSAPDKSGLPSDRFSAERTGGSVSTLTIQRTQQEDSAVYLCVSSPQAGNYGYTFGSGTRLTVV.

This clonotype appeared a few times. This chain connects TRBV7-9 to TRBJ2-3; TRBD1 agrees at 7 bases. Trimming cost V 5 bases and J 1 base; bases outside gene matches: 9. The CDR3 contains 16 residues. Per germline, CDR1 SEHNR and CDR2 FQNEAQ (reference sequence). The CDR3 bases are TGTGCCAGCAGCCCTGTTCGACAGGGCGGCACAGATACGCAGTATTTT. Translated: CASSPVRQGGTDTQYF. The whole variable domain, remainder taken from reference TRBV7-9 and TRBJ2-3, is DTGVSQNPRHKITKRGQNVTFRCDPISEHNRLYWYRQTLGQGPEFLTYFQNEAQLEKSRLLSDRFSAERPKGSFSTLEIQRTEQGDSAMYLCASSPVRQGGTDTQYFGPGTRLTVL.

This clonotype occurred many times. J is TRBJ2-7 and V is TRBV7-2, with 7 bases lining up with TRBD1. CDR3 length: 16 amino acids. J was trimmed by 5 bases and V by 2 bases; bases with no gene match: 12. Germline V gene data show CDR1 as SGHTA and CDR2 as FQGNSA. CDR3 DNA: TGTGCCAGCAGCTTAAAGGTGACAGGGATTTCACACGAGCAGTACTTC. As protein: CASSLKVTGISHEQYF.

The DNA of the CDR3 is TGTGCCAGCACCGACGAACAGGTGTTTGGGGGCGAGCAGTACTTC. Translated, it gives CASTDEQVFGGEQYF. J is TRBJ2-7 and V is TRBV7-2; tentatively, D is TRBD1 or TRBD2 (5 bases each). Germline V gene lookup returns CDR1 SGHTA and CDR2 FQGNSA. V was clipped by 7 bases and J by 6 bases, with 22 bases between them. The CDR3 runs to 15 residues.

This clonotype was picked up many times. This sequence joins TRBV6-6 and TRBJ2-3; possibly TRBD2 for D (5 bases). The length of the CDR3 is 14 residues. V was clipped by 2 bases and J by 5 bases, with 11 bases between them. CDR1 and CDR2 from the germline V gene are MNHNY and SVGAGI (reference sequence). The CDR3 is CASSYPGEGDTQYF. The CDR3 DNA reads TGTGCCAGCAGTTACCCAGGCGAGGGAGATACGCAGTATTTT.

Points on this clonotype: The junction does not match germline at one end; this may be a read error. The chain employs TRBV20-1 and TRBJ1-4, with D uncertain. The V gene's germline CDR1 is DFQATT and CDR2 SNEGSKA (reference sequence). This CDR3 has 13 residues. CDR3 residues: CSGIATTNEKLFF. The CDR3 DNA reads TGTAGCGGAATTGCCACAACTAATGAAAAACTGTTTTTT.

The sample holds many counts of this clonotype. CDR3 residues: CASRQQGTVNNSPLHF. The DNA for the CDR3 is TGTGCCAGCAGGCAGCAAGGGACAGTAAATAATTCACCCCTCCACTTT. The V gene is TRBV12-3 or TRBV12-4, the J gene TRBJ1-6, with 7 nucleotides matching TRBD1. V lost 6 bases and J lost 5; bases outside the gene matches: 10. This CDR3 has 16 amino acids.

This clonotype was seen repeatedly, ten times or more. The J gene is TRBJ2-7, the V gene TRBV4-2, with a possible D match to TRBD2 (5 bases). This CDR3 comprises 12 residues. Looked up from germline, CDR1 is LGHNA and CDR2 is YNFKEQ. The V and J ends lost 11 bases and 5 bases respectively, with 16 bases between them. The CDR3 loop reads CAYGRQEDEQYF. CDR3 coding DNA: TGTGCCTACGGTAGGCAGGAGGACGAGCAGTACTTC.

This clonotype was detected many times. This chain connects TRBV20-1 to TRBJ2-7, with 8 bases aligning to TRBD2. Germline trimming cut 3 bases from V and 3 bases from J; bases unmatched to any gene: 10. CDR1 and CDR2 (germline): DFQATT, SNEGSKA (reference sequence). There are 15 residues in the CDR3. The CDR3 sequence is CSARGGGLEFYEQYF. CDR3 nucleotide sequence: TGCAGTGCTAGGGGCGGGGGGCTCGAGTTCTACGAGCAGTACTTC.

V is TRBV15 and J is TRBJ2-1; TRBD2 is a possible D gene (6 bases). V dropped 3 bases and J dropped 0 bases, with 18 bases sitting between them. The V gene's germline CDR1 is LNHNV and CDR2 YYDKDF (reference sequence). CDR3 length: 18 amino acids. The CDR3 region has the DNA TGTGCCACCAGCAGCCCAAGTTCGGGGGTAGGCTCCTACAATGAGCAGTTCTTC. It yields the protein CATSSPSSGVGSYNEQFF. Full variable domain (outside the CDR3, taken from reference TRBV15 and TRBJ2-1): DAMVIQNPRYQVTQFGKPVTLSCSQTLNHNVMYWYQQKSSQAPKLLFHYYDKDFNNEADTPDNFQSRRPNTSFCFLDIRSPGLGDTAMYLCATSSPSSGVGSYNEQFFGPGTRLTVL.

The rearrangement joins TRBV21-1 to TRBJ1-2; the table assigns TRBD1, which was not confirmed against the DNA. TRBV21-1 is a pseudogene. This CDR3 is built from 18 residues. As DNA, the CDR3 is TGTGCAAGCAGCATCACCTCCGGGACAGGGAGAGGAAACTATGGCTACACCTTC. Translated, it gives CASSITSGTGRGNYGYTF.